This TCR beta chain was identified in a study of cytomegalovirus exposure and HLA in healthy donors. General study points: Many donors carried some public TCRs, although rarity characterized most TCR sequences.

Trimming took 1 base from V and 8 from J, leaving 14 bases between them. The CDR3 sequence is 15 residues long. Per the germline V gene, CDR1 is LNHNV and CDR2 is YYDKDF (reference sequence). For this clone: The antigen is not known.

Donors came from a validation cohort of 95 to 150 subjects, distinct from the first 666-subject cohort. Assay: immunoSEQ multiplex PCR; the TCRdb copy retains only in-frame clones and omits some. The table includes about 65,000 clones, about 94% detected once. The sequenced material came from PBMCs. The rearrangement uses TRBV15 and TRBJ1-4; D possibly corresponds to TRBD1 (5 bases). This TCR came from a man aged 18 to 30 in good health and CMV-seropositive. The CDR3: CATSRGRGSEEKLFF. The CDR3 DNA reads TGTGCCACCAGCAGAGGTAGGGGAAGTGAGGAAAAACTGTTTTTT.